Below are 5 T cell receptor beta chains sequenced from a single sample in a study of blood T cell repertoires in COVID-19. Some clones are missing from TCRdb's copy, which holds only in-frame ones; the method was immunoSEQ multiplex PCR. Among over 150,000 clones listed, more than 70% were seen once. Sequencing was carried out using peripheral blood. Receptors were obtained from a man aged 45 to 65 with COVID-19, enrolled during active disease.

In this sample, this clone turned up a few times. The gene calls are TRBV29-1 and TRBJ1-6; 9 nucleotides line up with TRBD1. Germline V gene lookup returns CDR1 SQVTM and CDR2 ANQGSEA. J lost 6 bases, V lost 5 bases, and 5 bases had no gene match. The CDR3 length is 14 residues. Here the CDR3 DNA reads TGCAGCGTTACCACAGGGGGCTCTAATTCACCCCTCCACTTT. Protein product: CSVTTGGSNSPLHF.

The V call is TRBV6-2 or TRBV6-3, the J call TRBJ1-4, with TRBD1 identical over 9 bases. With 2 bases clipped from V and 7 bases from J, the junction kept 17 bases outside the gene matches. The germline V gene encodes CDR1 MNHEY and CDR2 SVGEGT. The CDR3 length is 19 residues. CDR3 sequence reads: CASSYRAGTGTALGEKLFF. The CDR3, as DNA: TGTGCCAGCAGTTACCGCGCAGGGACAGGGACGGCTCTAGGTGAAAAACTGTTTTTT.

V is TRBV7-9 and J is TRBJ1-2; D not resolved. This CDR3 has 12 residues. Germline values: CDR1 SEHNR, CDR2 FQNEAQ (reference sequence). V was pared by 1 base and J by 7 bases, with 7 bases between. CDR3 sequence: CASSLDMRGYTF. As DNA, the CDR3 is TGTGCCAGCAGCTTAGATATGCGTGGCTACACCTTC.

The chain carries TRBV6-5 and TRBJ2-7; the match to TRBD1 covers 7 bases. V lost 4 bases to trimming and J lost 1 base; unmatched junction nucleotides: 4. The CDR3 has 14 amino acids. From germline, CDR1 is MNHEY and CDR2 SVGAGI. This CDR3 is CASSSDRSSYEQYF. In nucleotides, the CDR3 is TGTGCCAGCAGTTCGGACAGGTCGTCCTACGAGCAGTACTTC.

This chain uses TRBV30 with TRBJ1-1; the match to TRBD1 covers 12 bases. J lost 1 base, V lost 6 bases, and 3 bases had no gene match. This CDR3 is built from 14 residues. Germline CDR1 reads GTSNPN; CDR2 reads SVGIG (reference sequence). CDR3 coding DNA: TGTGCCTGCGGGACAGGGGGCAGGAACACTGAAGCTTTCTTT. Translated: CACGTGGRNTEAFF. Based on the CDR3 plus reference TRBV30 and TRBJ1-1, the full variable domain is SQTIHQWPATLVQPVGSPLSLECTVEGTSNPNLYWYRQAAGRGLQLLFYSVGIGQISSEVPQNLSASRPQDRQFILSSKKLLLSDSGFYLCACGTGGRNTEAFFGQGTRLTVV.